Below, one TCR beta chain is given with its context. The CDR3 covers 15 residues. Germline V gives CDR1 SGHTA, CDR2 FQGNSA. V gave up 2 bases and J gave up 2 bases, with 10 bases separating them. The data belong to a study of blood T cell repertoires in COVID-19. Sequencing used immunoSEQ multiplex PCR; TCRdb keeps in-frame clones, though not all of them. The table has about 160,000 clones, around 82% seen once. This chain uses TRBV7-2 with TRBJ1-5; D is perhaps TRBD1 (6 bases). The receptor comes from a man in his fifties or sixties with active or convalescent COVID-19. Input material: peripheral blood. CDR3 in DNA: TGTGCCAGCAGCTTAATACAGGGTGGCAATCAGCCCCAGCATTTT. This gives the protein CASSLIQGGNQPQHF.